Each of the 2 T cell receptor beta chains below was sequenced from the same sample in a study of cytomegalovirus exposure and HLA in healthy donors. In the PCR, 60 Vbeta and 13 Jbeta primers were used. The table came from immunoSEQ multiplex PCR; TCRdb's copy has only in-frame clones and leaves some out. The sample lists roughly 120,000 clones; about 78% were seen once. The sample was PBMCs. These receptors were collected from a woman in her twenties or thirties in good health and CMV-seropositive.

The chain has TRBV2 and TRBJ1-2, with D possibly matching TRBD1 (5 bases). The ends were cut back, 7 bases at V and 12 bases at J, with 15 bases in the middle. The CDR3 runs to 11 residues. Germline V gene data show CDR1 as SNHLY and CDR2 as FYNNEI. CDR3 residues: CASTRTRGNTF. In DNA form, the CDR3 reads TGTGCCAGCACTCGGACACGGGGGAACACCTTC.

A note on this clone: The junction departs from germline at one end; a sequencing error may be responsible. This CDR3 is also generated by other DNA sequences in the sample. The chain couples TRBV15 to TRBJ1-5; 8 bases match TRBD1. In germline, CDR1 is LNHNV, CDR2 YYDKDF (reference sequence). CDR3 length equals 16 residues. The CDR3 protein is CATSAGTGKSNQPQHF. In DNA form, the CDR3 reads TGTGCCACCAGCGCTGGGACAGGTAAAAGCAATCAGCCCCAGCACTTT.